These 11 T cell receptor beta chains originate from one sample sequenced in a study of T-cell reconstitution after alpha-beta-depleted transplantation in children. Unique molecular identifiers were used in preparing the TCRbeta library. A single record per CDR3 protein comes from TCRdb applying MiXCR to the PCR reads. The repertoire holds some 200,000 distinct CDR3 sequences, with roughly a tenth as singletons. This specimen consisted of PBMCs, obtained before TCRalphabeta/CD19-depleted stem cell transplant. These receptors all come from a child younger than two with acute myeloid leukemia, due to receive a stem cell transplant.

Many counts were recorded for this clonotype. The chain is built from TRBV5-1 and TRBJ1-2; 9 positions agree with TRBD1. The V segment lost 4 bases and the J segment 5 bases; nucleotides outside the gene matches: 6. The CDR3 is made up of 14 amino acids. CDR1 is SGHRS and CDR2 is YFSETQ in the germline V gene. The CDR3 spells CASSPGQGLYGYTF. The CDR3, as DNA: TGCGCCAGCAGCCCGGGACAGGGTCTTTATGGCTACACCTTC.

In its sample, this clonotype was seen many times. The rearrangement joins TRBV30 to TRBJ2-3, with D possibly TRBD2 on 5 matching bases. Trimming took 8 bases from V and 10 from J, leaving 13 bases between them. This CDR3 is 10 amino acids long. The germline V gene has CDR1 GTSNPN and CDR2 SVGIG (reference sequence). In DNA form, the CDR3 reads TGTGCCCCCGGACTCAGATCGCAGTATTTT. This codes for CAPGLRSQYF.

This clonotype has a count of ten or more. The gene calls are TRBV12-3 or TRBV12-4 and TRBJ1-6; TRBD1 agrees at 9 bases. The CDR3 has 15 residues. V shed 3 bases and J 7 bases; nucleotides not matched to a gene: 4. For the CDR3, the DNA is TGTGCCAGCAGTTTCCGGGGACAGGGAAATTCACCCCTCCACTTT. Encoded protein: CASSFRGQGNSPLHF.

This clonotype was seen many times. The genes are TRBV5-1 and TRBJ1-3; D gene uncertain. Deletions cut 4 bases from V and 0 bases from J, with 11 bases between. The CDR3 length is 15 residues. Germline CDR1 SGHRS, CDR2 YFSETQ. CDR3 sequence reads: CASSTDGSSGNTIYF. CDR3 nucleotides: TGCGCCAGCAGCACCGACGGGAGCTCTGGAAACACCATATATTTT.

This clonotype has a count of ten or more. This chain joins TRBV24-1 and TRBJ2-1; 8 nucleotides line up with TRBD2. Germline CDR1 reads KGHDR; CDR2 reads SFDVKD. This CDR3 is 17 amino acids long. The trim removed 4 bases at V and 5 bases at J, leaving 12 bases unmatched. In nucleotides, the CDR3 is TGTGCCACCAGTGACACGGGGGGACTAGGGCTCGACAATGAGCAGTTCTTC. Translated: CATSDTGGLGLDNEQFF.

This clonotype has ten or more counts. This chain uses TRBV20-1 with TRBJ2-3; D possibly corresponds to TRBD2 (6 bases). Germline V CDR1 and CDR2: DFQATT, SNEGSKA (reference sequence). The CDR3 extends over 14 amino acids. The germline V and J ends were trimmed by 6 bases and 4 bases, with 17 bases remaining between them. In DNA, the CDR3 is TGCAGTGCGGGGGGACCCCCAAAGCCAGATACGCAGTATTTT. Translated, it gives CSAGGPPKPDTQYF.

This clonotype appeared many times. The chain links TRBV19 to TRBJ1-2, with no clear D. The V gene's germline CDR1 is LNHDA and CDR2 SQIVND (reference sequence). V lost 0 bases and J lost 5, with 10 bases in between. The CDR3 is made up of 14 amino acids. Written as DNA, the CDR3 is TGTGCCAGTAGTATAGATGTGAAGCTGTATGGCTACACCTTC. Its protein product is CASSIDVKLYGYTF.

The V call is TRBV4-2, the J call TRBJ2-3; 11 bases match TRBD2. Looked up from germline, CDR1 is LGHNA and CDR2 is YNFKEQ. Trimming cost V 0 bases and J 9 bases; bases outside gene matches: 11. The length of the CDR3 is 17 residues. The chain's CDR3 is CASSQEAGIAGGLTQYF. The CDR3 nucleotides are TGTGCCAGCAGCCAAGAAGCAGGGATAGCGGGAGGGTTGACGCAGTATTTT.

This clonotype was detected ten times or more. The V and J genes are TRBV30 and TRBJ2-1, with 10 bases fitting TRBD2. Per the germline V gene, CDR1 is GTSNPN and CDR2 is SVGIG (reference sequence). V was pared by 3 bases and J by 9 bases, with 8 bases of the junction left unmatched. The CDR3 runs 14 residues. The CDR3 bases are TGTGCCTGGAGGCTAGCGGGAGTTATGGGTGAGCAGTTCTTC. This gives the protein CAWRLAGVMGEQFF. Using reference TRBV30 and TRBJ2-1 for the parts outside the CDR3, the full variable domain is SQTIHQWPATLVQPVGSPLSLECTVEGTSNPNLYWYRQAAGRGLQLLFYSVGIGQISSEVPQNLSASRPQDRQFILSSKKLLLSDSGFYLCAWRLAGVMGEQFFGPGTRLTVL.

The table lists this clonotype with many counts. This sequence joins TRBV28 and TRBJ1-4; tentative D call: TRBD1 (5 bases). The V end lost 5 bases, the J end lost 11 bases, and 15 bases lay between the germline ends. Germline V gene sequence: CDR1 MDHEN, CDR2 SYDVKM. This CDR3 is 13 amino acids long. CDR3 bases: TGTGCCAGCAGTGTCCCACTAAGGGACAAACTGTTTTTT. Amino acids: CASSVPLRDKLFF. The entire variable domain, with the rest obtained from reference TRBV28 and TRBJ1-4, is as follows: DVKVTQSSRYLVKRTGEKVFLECVQDMDHENMFWYRQDPGLGLRLIYFSYDVKMKEKGDIPEGYSVSREKKERFSLILESASTNQTSMYLCASSVPLRDKLFFGSGTQLSVL.

This clonotype was found a few times. This rearrangement joins TRBV7-2 to TRBJ2-3; D gene unclear. The CDR3 contains 13 residues. Germline loops: CDR1 SGHTA, CDR2 FQGNSA. Trimming removed 4 bases at V and 7 bases at J, with 12 bases between. The CDR3 protein is CASSSGVSNTQYF. CDR3 nucleotides: TGTGCCAGCAGCTCTGGGGTGTCGAATACGCAGTATTTT.